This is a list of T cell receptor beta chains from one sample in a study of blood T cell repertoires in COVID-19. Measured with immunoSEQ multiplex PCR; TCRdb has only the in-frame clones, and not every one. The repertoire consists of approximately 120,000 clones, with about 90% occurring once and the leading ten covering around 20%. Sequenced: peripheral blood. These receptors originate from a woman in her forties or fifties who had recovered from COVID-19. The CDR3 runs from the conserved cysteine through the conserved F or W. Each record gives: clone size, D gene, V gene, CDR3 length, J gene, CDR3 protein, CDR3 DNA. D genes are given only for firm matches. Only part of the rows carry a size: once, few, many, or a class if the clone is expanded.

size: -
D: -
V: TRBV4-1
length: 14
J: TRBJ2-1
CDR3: CASSQGPGDNEQFF
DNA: TGCGCCAGCAGCCAAGGACCGGGAGACAATGAGCAGTTCTTC

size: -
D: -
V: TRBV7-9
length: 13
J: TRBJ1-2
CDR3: CASSWGESYGYTF
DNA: TGTGCCAGCAGCTGGGGAGAATCCTATGGCTACACCTTC

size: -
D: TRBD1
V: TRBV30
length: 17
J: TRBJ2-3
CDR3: CAWNLRTGGPKKDTQYF
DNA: TGTGCCTGGAACCTAAGGACAGGGGGCCCGAAGAAGGATACGCAGTATTTT

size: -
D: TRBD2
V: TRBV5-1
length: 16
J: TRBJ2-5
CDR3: CASSWRLAANQETQYF
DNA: TGCGCCAGCAGCTGGCGACTAGCGGCAAACCAAGAGACCCAGTACTTC

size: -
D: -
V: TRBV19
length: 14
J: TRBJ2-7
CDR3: CASKEGRSSYEQYF
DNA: TGTGCCAGTAAAGAGGGCAGATCCTCCTACGAGCAGTACTTC

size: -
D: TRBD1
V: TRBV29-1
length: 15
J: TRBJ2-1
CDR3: CSVESWDRGRDEQFF
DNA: TGCAGCGTTGAATCCTGGGACAGGGGGCGCGATGAGCAGTTCTTC

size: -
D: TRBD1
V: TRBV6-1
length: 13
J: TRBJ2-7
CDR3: CASSEGNRDRVHF
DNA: TGTGCCAGCAGTGAAGGTAACCGGGACAGGGTTCACTTC

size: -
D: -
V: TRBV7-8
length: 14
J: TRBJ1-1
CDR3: CASSLTAGKTEAFF
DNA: TGTGCCAGCAGCTTAACAGCAGGGAAGACTGAAGCTTTCTTT

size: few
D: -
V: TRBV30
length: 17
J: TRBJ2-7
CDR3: CAWFPPRDRTWSYEQYF
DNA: TGTGCCTGGTTCCCGCCTAGAGACAGGACTTGGTCCTACGAGCAGTACTTC

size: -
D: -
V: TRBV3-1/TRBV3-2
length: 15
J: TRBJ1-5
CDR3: CASSQGSGESQPQHF
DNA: TGTGCCAGCAGCCAGGGGTCCGGGGAAAGTCAGCCCCAGCATTTT

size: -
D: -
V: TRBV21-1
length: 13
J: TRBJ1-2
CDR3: CARLRQVIYGYTF
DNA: TGTGCCAGACTCCGACAGGTGATCTATGGCTACACCTTC

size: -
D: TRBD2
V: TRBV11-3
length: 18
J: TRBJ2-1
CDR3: CASSLVSGGLAENNEQFF
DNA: TGTGCCAGCAGCTTAGTATCGGGGGGACTAGCAGAAAACAATGAGCAGTTCTTC

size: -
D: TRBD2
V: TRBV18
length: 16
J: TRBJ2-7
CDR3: CASSPRTSGGYYEQYF
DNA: TGTGCCAGCTCACCACGAACTAGCGGGGGGTACTACGAGCAGTACTTC

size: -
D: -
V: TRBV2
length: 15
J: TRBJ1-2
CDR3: CASRGNIGTGYGYTF
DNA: TGTGCCAGCAGGGGAAATATCGGTACAGGGTATGGCTACACCTTC

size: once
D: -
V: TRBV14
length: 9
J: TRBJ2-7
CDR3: CASHYEQYF
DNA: TGTGCCAGCCACTACGAGCAGTACTTC

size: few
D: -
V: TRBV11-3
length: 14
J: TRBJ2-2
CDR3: CASSLGSNTGELFF
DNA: TGTGCCAGCAGCTTAGGGAGTAACACCGGGGAGCTGTTTTTT

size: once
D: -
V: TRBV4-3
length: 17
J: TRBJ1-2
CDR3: CASSQGGQSRYGDGYTF
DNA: TGCGCCAGCAGCCAAGGAGGACAGTCGAGGTATGGGGATGGCTACACCTTC

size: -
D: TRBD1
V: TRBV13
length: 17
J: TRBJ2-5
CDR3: CASSLGMGTGDQETQYF
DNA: TGTGCCAGCAGCTTGGGTATGGGGACAGGGGACCAAGAGACCCAGTACTTC

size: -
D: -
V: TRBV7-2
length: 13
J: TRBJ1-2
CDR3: CASSPRQTYGYTF
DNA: TGTGCCAGCAGCCCCAGACAGACTTATGGCTACACCTTC

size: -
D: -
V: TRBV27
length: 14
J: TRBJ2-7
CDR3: CASSLDRYTYEQYF
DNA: TGTGCCAGCAGTTTAGACAGGTACACCTACGAGCAGTACTTC

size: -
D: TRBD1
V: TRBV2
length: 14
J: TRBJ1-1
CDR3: CASSGTGKSTEAFF
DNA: TGTGCCAGCAGTGGGACAGGGAAGAGCACTGAAGCTTTCTTT

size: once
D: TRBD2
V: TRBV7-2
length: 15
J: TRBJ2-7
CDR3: CASSTQRGGSYEQYF
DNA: TGTGCCAGCAGCACTCAGCGGGGGGGCTCCTACGAGCAGTACTTC

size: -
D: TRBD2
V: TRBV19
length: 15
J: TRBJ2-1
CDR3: CASSLAGSSYNEQFF
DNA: TGTGCCAGCTCCTTAGCGGGGAGCTCCTACAATGAGCAGTTCTTC

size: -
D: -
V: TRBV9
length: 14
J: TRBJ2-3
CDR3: CASSTARGTDTQYF
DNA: TGTGCCAGCAGCACCGCACGCGGCACAGATACGCAGTATTTT

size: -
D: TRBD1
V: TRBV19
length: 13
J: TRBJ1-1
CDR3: CASTTGGGIEAFF
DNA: TGTGCCAGTACGACAGGGGGCGGGATTGAAGCTTTCTTT

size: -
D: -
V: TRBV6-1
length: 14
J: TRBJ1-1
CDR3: CASSEVGPATEAFF
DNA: TGTGCCAGCAGTGAAGTGGGCCCCGCCACTGAAGCTTTCTTT

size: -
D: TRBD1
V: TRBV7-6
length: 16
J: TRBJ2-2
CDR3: CASSLRQGLSTGELFF
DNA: TGTGCCAGCAGCCTTAGACAGGGTCTGTCCACCGGGGAGCTGTTTTTT

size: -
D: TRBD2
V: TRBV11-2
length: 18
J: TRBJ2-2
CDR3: CASSPYAGLAGGAGELFF
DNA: TGTGCCAGCAGCCCTTACGCGGGACTAGCGGGAGGGGCCGGGGAGCTGTTTTTT

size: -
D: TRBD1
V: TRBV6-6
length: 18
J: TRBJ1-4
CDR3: CASSPSWTGRGANEKLFF
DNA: TGTGCCAGCAGTCCATCCTGGACAGGGAGAGGGGCTAATGAAAAACTGTTTTTT

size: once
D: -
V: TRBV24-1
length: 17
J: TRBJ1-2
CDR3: CATSEGGTSGRHYGYTF
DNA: TGTGCCACCAGTGAAGGAGGGACTTCCGGGCGTCACTATGGCTACACCTTC

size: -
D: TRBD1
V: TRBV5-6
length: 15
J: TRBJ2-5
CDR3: CASSESGTGEETQYF
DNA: TGTGCCAGCAGCGAATCCGGGACAGGGGAAGAGACCCAGTACTTC

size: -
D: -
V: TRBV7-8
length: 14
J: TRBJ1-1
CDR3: CASIPTELNTEAFF
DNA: TGTGCCAGCATCCCGACAGAGTTGAACACTGAAGCTTTCTTT

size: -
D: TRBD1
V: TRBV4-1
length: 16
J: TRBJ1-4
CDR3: CASSQGQGAGGEKLFF
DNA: TGCGCCAGCAGCCAGGGACAGGGGGCGGGAGGTGAAAAACTGTTTTTT

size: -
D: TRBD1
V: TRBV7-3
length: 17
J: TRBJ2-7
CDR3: CASSLKSTGTGGYEQYF
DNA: TGTGCCAGCAGCCTAAAATCGACCGGGACAGGGGGCTACGAGCAGTACTTC

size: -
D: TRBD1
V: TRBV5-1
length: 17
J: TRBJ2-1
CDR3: CASSWQGAGVSYNEQFF
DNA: TGCGCCAGCAGCTGGCAGGGGGCAGGAGTATCCTACAATGAGCAGTTCTTC

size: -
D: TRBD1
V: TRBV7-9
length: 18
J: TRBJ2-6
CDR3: CASSLQGQGVAGANVLTF
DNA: TGTGCCAGCAGCTTACAAGGACAGGGCGTTGCTGGGGCCAACGTCCTGACTTTC

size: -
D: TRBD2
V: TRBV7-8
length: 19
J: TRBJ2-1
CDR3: CASSLAARSSGTPYNEQFF
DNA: TGTGCCAGCAGCTTAGCGGCCCGCTCTAGCGGGACCCCCTACAATGAGCAGTTCTTC

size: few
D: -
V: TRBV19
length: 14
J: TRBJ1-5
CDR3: CASSIRDSNQPQHF
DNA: TGTGCCAGTAGTATCAGGGATAGCAATCAGCCCCAGCATTTT

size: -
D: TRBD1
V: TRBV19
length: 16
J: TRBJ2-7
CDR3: CASSIRRGQATYEQYF
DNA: TGTGCCAGTAGTATAAGGAGGGGACAGGCGACCTACGAGCAGTACTTC

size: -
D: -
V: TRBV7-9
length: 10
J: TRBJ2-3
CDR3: CASELHTQYF
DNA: TGTGCCAGCGAGTTACATACGCAGTATTTT

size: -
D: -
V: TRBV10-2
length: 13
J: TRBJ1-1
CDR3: CASSVQGGTEAFF
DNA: TGCGCCAGCAGTGTTCAAGGGGGCACTGAAGCTTTCTTT

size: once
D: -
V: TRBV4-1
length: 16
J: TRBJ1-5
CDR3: CASSQIAAGGREAQHF
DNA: TGCGCCAGCAGCCAGATTGCGGCGGGGGGAAGGGAAGCCCAGCATTTT